The clone carrying this T cell receptor beta chain occurred many times. TCRdb re-called the reads with MiXCR, one entry per CDR3 protein. The data contain roughly 240,000 distinct CDR3 sequences, 6.5% of them singletons. The record originates from a study of T cell repertoires in cytomegalovirus infection. The V gene lost 0 bases and the J gene lost 8 bases, with 17 bases spanning the gap. CDR1 is SGHRS and CDR2 is YFSETQ in the germline V gene. CDR3 length: 15 residues. This sequence was found in a human donor in good health (CMV status not recorded). Some clones in this sample may be carry-over from other donors' samples. Sequenced sample: PBMCs. The genes are TRBV5-1 and TRBJ1-2; D remains unclear. The CDR3 loop is CASSLAIMNLRGYTF. DNA of the CDR3: TGCGCCAGCAGCTTGGCCATAATGAACCTGCGGGGCTACACCTTC.